A single sample is the source of the 7 T cell receptor beta chains below, sequenced in a study of blood T cell repertoires in COVID-19. Method: immunoSEQ multiplex PCR; TCRdb's copy keeps in-frame clones and lacks some. This repertoire shows a few hundred thousand clones, 89% found once; its top ten account for around 4.6%. Sequenced input: peripheral blood. The receptor set was obtained from a middle-aged woman who had recovered from COVID-19.

J is TRBJ2-1 and V is TRBV7-3; D is perhaps TRBD1 (5 bases). The V gene's germline CDR1 is SGHTA and CDR2 FQGTGA. There are 13 residues in the CDR3. Trimming removed 2 bases at V and 8 bases at J, with 10 bases between. The CDR3 sequence: CASSLHPRDEQFF. The CDR3 DNA reads TGTGCCAGCAGCTTACACCCCAGGGATGAGCAGTTCTTC.

The chain has TRBV18 and TRBJ1-1; D gene unclear. The CDR3 spans 14 residues. Germline CDR1 KGHSH, CDR2 LQKENI. Trimming stripped 2 bases from V and 2 bases from J, with 9 bases between. The chain's CDR3 is CASSPSVRNTEAFF. The CDR3 coding sequence is TGTGCCAGCTCACCATCAGTCAGAAACACTGAAGCTTTCTTT.

The chain joins TRBV7-9 to TRBJ2-3; D may be TRBD2 (5 bases). CDR3 size: 14 residues. Germline values: CDR1 SEHNR, CDR2 FQNEAQ (reference sequence). Trimming took off 5 bases at V and 2 bases at J, with 11 bases between the two ends. The CDR3 DNA sequence: TGTGCCAGCAGCCCCGTAGCGATCACAGATACGCAGTATTTT. Its translation is CASSPVAITDTQYF.

The chain joins TRBV4-1 to TRBJ1-3; maybe TRBD1 (6 bases). This CDR3 is 17 amino acids long. V was pared by 1 base and J by 0 bases, with 13 bases between. Germline loops: CDR1 MGHRA, CDR2 YSYEKL. The CDR3 loop reads CASSQVEDSLSGNTIYF. The CDR3 DNA reads TGCGCCAGCAGCCAAGTCGAGGACAGTCTCTCTGGAAACACCATATATTTT.

The chain carries TRBV28 and TRBJ2-7; 7 bases map to TRBD2. This CDR3 has 13 amino acids. In germline, CDR1 is MDHEN, CDR2 SYDVKM. Trimming removed 8 bases from V and 6 bases from J; junction bases left unmatched: 10. The DNA for the CDR3 is TGTGCCAGCGGGCAGGGCGGGGGTCTCGAGCAGTACTTC. Amino acid sequence: CASGQGGGLEQYF.

The V gene is TRBV19, the J gene TRBJ2-1; TRBD2 is a possible D gene (6 bases). The CDR3 covers 15 residues. Germline-derived CDR1 and CDR2 are LNHDA and SQIVND (reference sequence). V lost 8 bases to trimming and J lost 1 base, with 15 bases between them. This CDR3 is CASGGGSASYNEQFF. CDR3 DNA: TGTGCCAGTGGTGGGGGGAGTGCTTCCTACAATGAGCAGTTCTTC.

This clone was picked up a small number of times. V usage is TRBV6-5 and J usage is TRBJ1-4, with D tentatively TRBD1 (6 bases). The V gene's germline CDR1 is MNHEY and CDR2 SVGAGI. The CDR3 length is 15 residues. With 5 bases removed from V and 6 bases from J, the gap between germline ends came to 16 bases. The CDR3 loop reads CASSSGTPMDEKLFF. DNA of the CDR3: TGTGCCAGCAGTAGCGGGACACCAATGGATGAAAAACTGTTTTTT.